This T cell receptor (beta chain) was sequenced for a study of blood T cell repertoires in COVID-19. Background on the study: The origin of the acute and convalescent COVID-19 samples was the United States, Italy and Spain.

Germline trimming cut 2 bases from V and 0 bases from J; bases unmatched to any gene: 3. The germline gives CDR1 KGHDR, CDR2 SFDVKD. CDR3 length: 16 amino acids. Per the study methods: The authors estimated nucleated cell counts from reference gene primer amplification. Clones were read by immunoSEQ multiplex PCR, and TCRdb kept only the in-frame ones, dropping some. V and J calls and clone size come straight from that table; D and trimming were deduced from the DNA. Altogether 360,000 or so clones are present, more than 85% being singletons, with the ten largest covering around 3%. Participants spanned ages about 18 to 95 years and resided in 20 to 25 US areas. All recovered Cohort 3 donors got two negative PCRs, got clearance, or saw symptom resolution.

Material for sequencing was PBMCs or T cells enriched from blood (not recorded which). The sequence was obtained from a woman aged 25 to 45 who had recovered from COVID-19. The chain carries TRBV24-1 and TRBJ2-1; 7 bases match TRBD2. CDR3 loop: CATSDSGGASYNEQFF. The CDR3 DNA reads as TGTGCCACCAGTGATTCGGGGGGAGCCTCCTACAATGAGCAGTTCTTC.